This T cell receptor (beta chain) was sequenced during a study of T-cell reconstitution after alpha-beta-depleted transplantation in children. The V segment lost 3 bases and the J segment 1 base; nucleotides outside the gene matches: 8. This CDR3 has 16 residues. Germline V CDR1 and CDR2: MDHEN, SYDVKM. Researchers prepared the TCRbeta library using unique molecular identifiers, the study reports. TCRdb redid the calling of the PCR reads with MiXCR, one entry per CDR3 protein. Counted here are some 590,000 distinct CDR3 sequences, under 12% occurring once; the ten biggest clones make up less than 5%.

Sequencing was performed on PBMCs from the stem cell graft donor, taken from the stem cell graft. This clonotype originated in a human donor who donated a stem cell graft to a child with acute myeloid leukemia. The rearrangement uses TRBV28 and TRBJ2-5; 7 bases are a match to TRBD1. CDR3 region: CASSFYDRDRQETQYF. Written as DNA, the CDR3 is TGTGCCAGCAGTTTTTACGACAGGGACCGCCAAGAGACCCAGTACTTC. The full variable domain, its missing parts supplied by reference TRBV28 and TRBJ2-5, is DVKVTQSSRYLVKRTGEKVFLECVQDMDHENMFWYRQDPGLGLRLIYFSYDVKMKEKGDIPEGYSVSREKKERFSLILESASTNQTSMYLCASSFYDRDRQETQYFGPGTRLLVL.